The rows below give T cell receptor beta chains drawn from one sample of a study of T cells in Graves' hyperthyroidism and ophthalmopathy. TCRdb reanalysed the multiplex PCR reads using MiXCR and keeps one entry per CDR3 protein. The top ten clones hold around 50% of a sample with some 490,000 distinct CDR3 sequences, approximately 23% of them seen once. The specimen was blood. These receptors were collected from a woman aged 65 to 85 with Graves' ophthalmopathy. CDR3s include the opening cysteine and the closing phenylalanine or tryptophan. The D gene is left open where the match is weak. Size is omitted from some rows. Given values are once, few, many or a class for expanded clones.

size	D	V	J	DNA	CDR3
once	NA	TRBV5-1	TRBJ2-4	TGCGCCAGCACCCTGGGGGCGGGAGCCAAACACATTCAGTACTTC	CASTLGAGAKHIQYF
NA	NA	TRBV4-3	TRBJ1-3	TGCGCCAGCAGCCCGCGACTGTACTCTGGAAACACCATATATTTT	CASSPRLYSGNTIYF
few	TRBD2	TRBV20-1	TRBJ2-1	TGCAGTGCTGTACGACTAGCGGGAGGTTATGAGCAGTTCTTC	CSAVRLAGGYEQFF
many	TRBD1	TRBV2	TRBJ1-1	TGTGCCAGCAGACGGACAGGGAGAGGGACTGAAGCTTTCTTT	CASRRTGRGTEAFF
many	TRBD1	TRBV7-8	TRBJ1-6	TGTGCCAGCAGCTTAGACACAGGGGGTAATTCACCCCTCCACTTT	CASSLDTGGNSPLHF
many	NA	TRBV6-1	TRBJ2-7	TGTGCCAGCAGTATAGGGTTATACTCCTACGAGCAGTACTTC	CASSIGLYSYEQYF
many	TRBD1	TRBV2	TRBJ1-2	TGTGCCAGCAGTCTACAGGGGCGGGACTATGGCTACACCTTC	CASSLQGRDYGYTF
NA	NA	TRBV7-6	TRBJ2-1	TGTGCCAGCAGCCCTCGGACTAGGGGGAGCGATGAGCAGTTCTTC	CASSPRTRGSDEQFF
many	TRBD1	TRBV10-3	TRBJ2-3	TGTGCCATCAGTTTACAGGGGGCTCAGGATACGCAGTATTTT	CAISLQGAQDTQYF
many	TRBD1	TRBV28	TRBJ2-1	TGTGCCAGCAGTTCCTCGGGACAGGGGGCAGATGGTGAGCAGTTCTTC	CASSSSGQGADGEQFF
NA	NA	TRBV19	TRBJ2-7	TGTGCCAGTAGTATCGCGGTCTCGCGGGAGCAGTACTTC	CASSIAVSREQYF
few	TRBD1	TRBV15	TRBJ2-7	TGTGCCACCAGCAAAAACCGACAGGGTTTCTACGAGCAGTACTTC	CATSKNRQGFYEQYF
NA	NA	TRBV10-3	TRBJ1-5	TGTGCCATCAGTGAGAGTCTGGGGCAGCCCCAGCATTTT	CAISESLGQPQHF